The 19 T cell receptor beta chains below all came from one sample that was sequenced in a study of T cells in women clearing cervical HPV infection. Data came from immunoSEQ multiplex PCR; TCRdb stores just in-frame clones and leaves some out. This sample carries some 30,000 clones, with more than 7% going to the ten biggest clones. The sample comprised blood buffy coat. These TCRs come from a woman between 18 and 70 years old with a cervical HPV16 infection that either progressed to CIN3+ or cleared (not recorded which).

Of note for this clone: The read gets to within 3 residues of the CDR3 end, and the germline J gene fills in the rest. This chain connects TRBV28 to TRBJ2-7, with TRBD1 identical over 9 bases. J was trimmed by 5 bases and V by 3 bases; bases with no gene match: 8. There are 15 residues in the CDR3. Looked up from germline, CDR1 is MDHEN and CDR2 is SYDVKM. This CDR3 is CASSFRDRAFNEQYF. CDR3 DNA (partial): TGTGCCAGCAGTTTCCGGGACAGGGCATTTAACGAG.

Details on this clone: Read coverage stops 3 residues before the CDR3 terminus; the germline J gene supplies the remainder. The J gene is TRBJ1-2, the V gene TRBV11-2, with a possible D match to TRBD1 (5 bases). Germline CDR1 SGHAT, CDR2 FQNNGV. This CDR3 spans 11 amino acids. The V gene lost 5 bases and the J gene lost 5 bases, with 6 bases spanning the gap. Incomplete CDR3 DNA: TGTGCCAGCAGCCAGGGTTATGGC. Amino acid sequence: CASSQGYG. The full CDR3 reads CASSQGYGYTF.

A word on this clone: Read sequence stops 3 residues before the CDR3 end, and the germline J gene provides the missing end. The rearrangement links TRBV7-2 to TRBJ2-3, with 8 positions matching TRBD2. This CDR3 has 15 residues. Unmatched junction bases numbered 5, after V lost 4 bases and J lost 2 bases. CDR1 is SGHTA, CDR2 FQGNSA, per germline. CDR3 amino acids: CASSSPGLVTDTQYF. The covered CDR3 bases are TGTGCCAGCAGCTCCCCGGGACTAGTCACAGATACG.

As regards this clone: The read falls 3 residues short of the CDR3 end, and the missing part is taken from the germline J gene. The chain recombines TRBV5-6 with TRBJ2-3; 11 bases are shared with TRBD2. The CDR3 consists of 15 residues. Germline V gene lookup returns CDR1 SGHDT and CDR2 YYEEEE. With V trimmed by 3 bases and J by 5 bases, 5 bases remained unmatched. CDR3 sequence reads: CASSSGLADLDTQYF. The covered CDR3 bases are TGTGCCAGCAGCTCGGGACTAGCGGACTTAGATACG. Full variable domain (remainder filled in from reference TRBV5-6 and TRBJ2-3): DAGVTQSPTHLIKTRGQQVTLRCSPKSGHDTVSWYQQALGQGPQFIFQYYEEEERQRGNFPDRFSGHQFPNYSSELNVNALLLGDSALYLCASSSGLADLDTQYFGPGTRLTVL.

Notes on this clone: The read is 3 residues too short to cover the CDR3 end, so that end is filled in from the germline J gene. This sequence joins TRBV7-9 and TRBJ1-4, with 8 bases that match TRBD1. The CDR3 totals 13 residues. Trimming took 3 bases from V and 7 from J; bases not matched to a gene: 1. The V gene's germline CDR1 is SEHNR and CDR2 FQNEAQ (reference sequence). CDR3 bases read: TGTGCCAGCAGCTTCACAGGGGGTGAAAAA. Protein: CASSFTGGEK. The whole CDR3 sequence is CASSFTGGEKLFF.

A note on this clone: The sequenced fragment ends 3 residues before the CDR3 boundary, so the rest is inferred from the germline J gene. This sequence joins TRBV5-4 and TRBJ2-7; 12 bases match TRBD2. Germline CDR1 and CDR2: SGHNT and YYREEE (reference sequence). After removal of 6 bases from V and 1 base from J, the junction contained 2 bases not matched to a gene. The CDR3 sequence is 14 residues long. The CDR3 region is CASKLAGGSYEQYF. CDR3 bases read: TGTGCCAGCAAGCTAGCGGGAGGGTCCTACGAG.

About this clone: The read terminates 3 residues before the CDR3 end, so the remaining end is supplied by the germline J gene. The chain employs TRBV5-4 and TRBJ2-3, with D perhaps matching TRBD2 (6 bases). Trimming took off 0 bases at V and 0 bases at J, with 11 bases between the two ends. Germline CDR1 reads SGHNT; CDR2 reads YYREEE (reference sequence). The CDR3 extends over 16 amino acids. Here the CDR3 reads CASSLARGTSTDTQYF. CDR3 bases read: TGTGCCAGCAGCTTGGCGCGGGGTACTAGCACAGATACG.

With regard to this clone: The CDR3 extends 3 residues past the end of the read, so its final part is completed from the germline J gene. In the same sample, other DNA sequences code for this CDR3. The chain recombines TRBV29-1 with TRBJ1-3; no clear D gene. Germline CDR1 is SQVTM and CDR2 is ANQGSEA. The CDR3 covers 14 residues. Trimming removed 5 bases from V and 0 bases from J, with 11 bases in between. The CDR3 DNA, read in part, is TGCAGCGTTTCACTCAGGAGCTCTGGAAACACC. Translated, it gives CSVSLRSSGNT. The entire CDR3 protein reads CSVSLRSSGNTIYF.

With regard to this clone: The read falls 3 residues short of the CDR3 end, and the missing part is taken from the germline J gene. The gene calls are TRBV7-9 and TRBJ2-4; a weak D match, TRBD1 (5 bases). The CDR3 consists of 13 residues. Germline CDR1 and CDR2: SEHNR and FQNEAQ (reference sequence). The part of the CDR3 DNA that was read is TGTGCCAGCAGCCGTGAGACAGCTTATGGT. This translates into CASSRETAYG. The whole CDR3 sequence reads CASSRETAYGQYF.

Comment on this clone: From the germline J gene comes the end of the CDR3, since the read stops 3 residues before it. This chain connects TRBV2 to TRBJ2-7; TRBD1 matches 7 bases. The germline CDR1 and CDR2 sequences are SNHLY and FYNNEI. The CDR3 spans 15 residues. V was clipped by 6 bases and J by 1 base; unmatched bases: 9. The sequenced part of the CDR3 DNA is TGTGCCAGCAGAGGACCGGGACAGCGGTCCTACGAG. Encoded protein: CASRGPGQRSYE. The CDR3 as a whole reads CASRGPGQRSYEQYF.

Details on this clone: The read stops 3 residues short of the end of the CDR3; the missing end is completed from the germline J gene. The chain employs TRBV19 and TRBJ1-5; unclear D gene. Per the germline V gene, CDR1 is LNHDA and CDR2 is SQIVND (reference sequence). The ends were cut back, 5 bases at V and 2 bases at J, with 19 bases in the middle. The CDR3 extends over 17 amino acids. The CDR3 sequence is CASSWTSDPLGNQPQHF. CDR3 bases read: TGTGCCAGTAGTTGGACTTCAGATCCCTTGGGCAATCAGCCC.

Remarks on this clone: The sequenced fragment ends 3 residues before the CDR3 boundary, so the rest is inferred from the germline J gene. The rearrangement links TRBV5-1 to TRBJ2-1, with 8 bases fitting TRBD1. Looked up from germline, CDR1 is SGHRS and CDR2 is YFSETQ. Trimming at V came to 0 bases and at J to 9 bases, leaving 2 bases not matched to a gene. CDR3 size: 13 residues. The CDR3 reads CASSLGTGSEQFF. Partial CDR3 DNA: TGCGCCAGCAGCTTGGGGACAGGGAGTGAG.

About this clone: Coverage ceases 3 residues before the CDR3 finishes, and the germline J gene fills in the end. The chain employs TRBV7-3 and TRBJ2-1, with TRBD2 matching 8 bases. Losses at the gene ends were 11 bases for V and 1 base for J; bases not matched to a gene: 7. CDR1 and CDR2 (germline): SGHTA, FQGTGA. CDR3 size: 14 residues. The CDR3 sequence: CAGRGGRSYNEQFF. The sequenced part of the CDR3 DNA is TGTGCCGGACGGGGGGGGCGGTCCTACAATGAG. Using reference TRBV7-3 and TRBJ2-1 for the parts outside the CDR3, the full variable domain is GAGVSQTPSNKVTEKGKYVELRCDPISGHTALYWYRQSLGQGPEFLIYFQGTGAADDSGLPNDRFFAVRPEGSVSTLKIQRTERGDSAVYLCAGRGGRSYNEQFFGPGTRLTVL.

Comments on this clone: The read gets to within 3 residues of the CDR3 end, and the germline J gene fills in the rest. The chain employs TRBV11-2 and TRBJ2-7; 7 bases match TRBD1. There are 14 residues in the CDR3. Losses at the gene ends were 1 base for V and 5 bases for J; bases not matched to a gene: 5. Germline CDR1 SGHAT, CDR2 FQNNGV. CDR3 DNA, as far as it was read: TGTGCCAGCAGCTTAGCCTGGACAGGCGACGAG. It is translated as CASSLAWTGDE. The full CDR3 sequence reads CASSLAWTGDEQYF.

Concerning this clone: The sequenced fragment ends 3 residues before the CDR3 boundary, so the rest is inferred from the germline J gene. The chain couples TRBV6-1 to TRBJ2-7; 8 bases fit TRBD2. Germline loops: CDR1 MNHNS, CDR2 SASEGT. V lost 2 bases to trimming and J lost 6 bases; unmatched junction nucleotides: 6. The CDR3 is 14 amino acids. The chain's CDR3 is CASSEMGLVFEQYF. The DNA read from the CDR3 is TGTGCCAGCAGTGAAATGGGACTAGTGTTCGAG.

With regard to this clone: The read ends 3 residues before the CDR3 terminus; that terminus is restored from the germline J gene. The chain combines TRBV7-3 with TRBJ2-3, with 10 bases identical to TRBD2. Germline V gene sequence: CDR1 SGHTA, CDR2 FQGTGA. There are 16 residues in the CDR3. V was pared by 2 bases and J by 7 bases, with 9 bases of the junction left unmatched. The DNA read from the CDR3 is TGTGCCAGCAGCTTATCGCAAGCGGGGGGGCCGAATACG. It encodes CASSLSQAGGPNT. The whole CDR3 sequence is CASSLSQAGGPNTQYF.

CDR3 bases read: TGTGCCAGTAGTTACGGGACAGGGGGTTTTAATGAAAAA. Protein product: CASSYGTGGFNEK. The complete CDR3 protein is CASSYGTGGFNEKLFF. The chain has TRBV19 and TRBJ1-4; 11 nucleotides line up with TRBD1. The read terminates 3 residues before the CDR3 end, so the remaining end is supplied by the germline J gene. This CDR3 has 16 residues. V shed 5 bases and J 4 bases; nucleotides not matched to a gene: 6. Germline values: CDR1 LNHDA, CDR2 SQIVND (reference sequence).

As for this clone: The read is 3 residues too short to cover the CDR3 end, so that end is filled in from the germline J gene. The genes are TRBV9 and TRBJ2-3, with no clear D. Germline CDR1 SGDLS, CDR2 YYNGEE. The CDR3 extends over 14 amino acids. V shed 0 bases and J shed 0 bases, with 5 bases lying between them. The CDR3 DNA, read in part, is TGTGCCAGCAGCGTAGAGGGCAGCACAGATACG. It encodes CASSVEGSTDT. The full CDR3 protein is CASSVEGSTDTQYF. Full variable domain (remainder filled in from reference TRBV9 and TRBJ2-3): DSGVTQTPKHLITATGQRVTLRCSPRSGDLSVYWYQQSLDQGLQFLIQYYNGEERAKGNILERFSAQQFPDLHSELNLSSLELGDSALYFCASSVEGSTDTQYFGPGTRLTVL.

A word on this clone: The CDR3 end falls 3 residues outside the read, so it is completed with the germline J gene. The V gene is TRBV20-1, the J gene TRBJ2-5; D remains ambiguous. Germline V CDR1 and CDR2: DFQATT, SNEGSKA (reference sequence). Trimming shortened V by 5 bases and J by 5 bases, and 9 bases separated the two germline ends. The CDR3 length is 11 residues. CDR3 sequence reads: CSALPAETQYF. CDR3 bases read: TGCAGTGCTCTACCCGCGGAGACC.